Below are 23 T cell receptor beta chains sequenced from a single sample in a study of beta chain features in type 1 diabetes. Study conclusions and caveats: Patients with Type 1 diabetes showed moderately but significantly shorter TCRB CDR3s in all four CD4+ subsets.

Their antigen targets remain unknown. Reverse transcription of all isolated RNA meant that expressed TCRB transcripts were sequenced. Libraries were prepared by immunoSEQ multiplex PCR; TCRdb keeps only in-frame clonotypes and omits some of them. In the table there are hundreds of thousands of clones, about 14% of which are singletons. Sequences were obtained from naive CD4+ T cells from blood. The receptors originated from a man aged 18 to 30 with type 1 diabetes.

The V and J genes are TRBV7-6 and TRBJ1-6; unclear D gene. The germline V gene has CDR1 SGHVS and CDR2 FNYEAQ. The CDR3 consists of 15 residues. V gave up 7 bases and J gave up 7 bases, with 17 bases separating them. CDR3 sequence: CASTISAEGNSPLHF. DNA of the CDR3: TGTGCCAGCACCATCTCCGCAGAAGGAAATTCACCCCTCCACTTT.

The chain links TRBV25-1 to TRBJ2-7, with TRBD1 matching over 8 bases. This CDR3 is 12 amino acids long. V shed 7 bases and J 3 bases; nucleotides not matched to a gene: 2. Germline assignment: CDR1 MGHDK and CDR2 SYGVNS. The CDR3 coding sequence is TGTGCCAGCACAGACAGGGGCTACGAGCAGTACTTC. Amino acid sequence: CASTDRGYEQYF.

This clone was observed a few times. This chain joins TRBV4-3 and TRBJ2-3; 10 nucleotides agree with TRBD2. J lost 3 bases, V lost 2 bases, and 5 bases had no gene match. Germline CDR1 LGHNA, CDR2 YSLEER. This CDR3 region has 16 residues. The CDR3 region is CASSQRTSGDTDTQYF. CDR3 bases: TGCGCCAGCAGCCAACGAACTAGCGGGGATACAGATACGCAGTATTTT.

The rearrangement links TRBV28 to TRBJ2-7; TRBD1 agrees at 7 bases. CDR1 and CDR2 (germline): MDHEN, SYDVKM. This CDR3 contains 13 residues. V lost 6 bases to trimming and J lost 2 bases; unmatched junction nucleotides: 4. The CDR3 region has the DNA TGTGCCAGCAGGACAGGGCCTGCCTACGAGCAGTACTTC. Translated, it gives CASRTGPAYEQYF.

This clone has only a few counts. The V gene is TRBV6-5, the J gene TRBJ1-4, with 7 positions matching TRBD1. V lost 6 bases and J lost 6; bases outside the gene matches: 7. The CDR3 consists of 14 residues. CDR1 is MNHEY and CDR2 is SVGAGI in the germline V gene. The CDR3 spells CASRPDRVHEKLFF. CDR3 nucleotides: TGTGCCAGCAGGCCCGACAGGGTTCATGAAAAACTGTTTTTT.

In this sample, this clone turned up a few times. This CDR3 reads CASSAGLNEQFF. The CDR3 coding sequence is TGCGCCAGCAGCGCGGGACTAAATGAGCAGTTCTTC. The rearrangement links TRBV5-1 to TRBJ2-1, with TRBD2 matching 7 bases. V was clipped by 4 bases and J by 7 bases; unmatched bases: 2. CDR1 is SGHRS, CDR2 YFSETQ, per germline. CDR3 length: 12 amino acids.

This clone was recorded a few times. The rearrangement uses TRBV30 and TRBJ2-1, with D possibly being TRBD2 (6 bases). The V and J ends lost 4 bases and 3 bases respectively, with 19 bases between them. The CDR3 covers 16 residues. Germline CDR1 GTSNPN, CDR2 SVGIG (reference sequence). CDR3 coding DNA: TGTGCCTGGAAAGTGCGGGAACTACAGCGCTACAATGAGCAGTTCTTC. Encoded protein: CAWKVRELQRYNEQFF. Together with reference TRBV30 and TRBJ2-1, the CDR3 gives the full variable domain: SQTIHQWPATLVQPVGSPLSLECTVEGTSNPNLYWYRQAAGRGLQLLFYSVGIGQISSEVPQNLSASRPQDRQFILSSKKLLLSDSGFYLCAWKVRELQRYNEQFFGPGTRLTVL.

This clone was detected only a few times. This chain links TRBV14 with TRBJ1-3; no firm D call. The CDR3 has 13 amino acids. V lost 1 base and J lost 4, with 5 bases in between. CDR1 is SGHDN and CDR2 is FVKESK in the germline V gene. CDR3 residues: CASSQVFGNTIYF. DNA for the CDR3: TGTGCCAGCAGCCAAGTCTTCGGAAACACCATATATTTT. Complete variable domain (other parts from reference TRBV14 and TRBJ1-3): EAGVTQFPSHSVIEKGQTVTLRCDPISGHDNLYWYRRVMGKEIKFLLHFVKESKQDESGMPNNRFLAERTGGTYSTLKVQPAELEDSGVYFCASSQVFGNTIYFGEGSWLTVV.

The V call is TRBV2, the J call TRBJ2-3, with D hard to call. There are 14 residues in the CDR3. The germline V gene has CDR1 SNHLY and CDR2 FYNNEI. With 7 bases removed from V and 3 bases from J, the gap between germline ends came to 14 bases. The CDR3: CASTLAQPTDTQYF. The CDR3 DNA reads TGTGCCAGCACCCTGGCTCAACCGACAGATACGCAGTATTTT.

V usage is TRBV28 and J usage is TRBJ2-2; D remains ambiguous. This CDR3 is built from 14 residues. CDR1 MDHEN and CDR2 SYDVKM come from the germline V gene. V was cut by 3 bases and J by 5 bases, with 10 bases left in between. CDR3 DNA: TGTGCCAGCAGTTTTAACCCCATTACCGGGGAGCTGTTTTTT. The encoded protein is CASSFNPITGELFF.

V gene TRBV2 combines with J gene TRBJ1-5; D is unclear. Trimming shortened V by 3 bases and J by 6 bases, and 12 bases separated the two germline ends. CDR1 is SNHLY and CDR2 is FYNNEI in the germline V gene. This CDR3 has 14 amino acids. This CDR3 reads CASSDRPGSQPQHF. The CDR3 DNA follows: TGTGCCAGCAGTGATAGGCCTGGAAGTCAGCCCCAGCATTTT. The full variable domain, its missing parts supplied by reference TRBV2 and TRBJ1-5, is EPEVTQTPSHQVTQMGQEVILRCVPISNHLYFYWYRQILGQKVEFLVSFYNNEISEKSEIFDDQFSVERPDGSNFTLKIRSTKLEDSAMYFCASSDRPGSQPQHFGDGTRLSIL.

V is TRBV7-9 and J is TRBJ1-2; D gene unclear. The germline V and J ends were trimmed by 1 base and 8 bases, with 20 bases remaining between them. This CDR3 is built from 16 residues. CDR1 and CDR2 (germline): SEHNR, FQNEAQ (reference sequence). CDR3 nucleotides: TGTGCCAGCAGCTTAGGGGGTAATCTTGCAGCAACGGGCTACACCTTC. Its translation: CASSLGGNLAATGYTF.

CDR3 sequence (DNA): TGTGCCAGCAGCGTAATAGGGCTGAACACTGAAGCTTTCTTT. This encodes CASSVIGLNTEAFF. The chain combines TRBV9 with TRBJ1-1; D remains ambiguous. The CDR3 consists of 14 residues. V shed 1 base and J shed 0 bases, with 7 bases lying between them. The germline gives CDR1 SGDLS, CDR2 YYNGEE.

This clone was detected only a few times. The V and J genes are TRBV4-2 and TRBJ2-1; D gene ambiguous. This CDR3 has 11 amino acids. Germline V gives CDR1 LGHNA, CDR2 YNFKEQ. Trimming stripped 5 bases from V and 7 bases from J, with 6 bases between. CDR3 in DNA: TGTGCCAGCAGCGGGGTTAATGAGCAGTTCTTC. Protein: CASSGVNEQFF.

This clone was detected a few times. The J gene is TRBJ1-2, the V gene TRBV14, with TRBD1 as a possible D gene (5 bases). Germline assignment: CDR1 SGHDN and CDR2 FVKESK. This CDR3 has 15 residues. Trimming left V 2 bases short and J 7 bases short, with 17 bases between. The CDR3 sequence is CASSQRGSLIGGYTF. The CDR3 region has the DNA TGTGCCAGCAGCCAACGGGGCAGCCTGATAGGTGGCTACACCTTC.

The chain uses TRBV9 and TRBJ2-2, with D possibly being TRBD1 (5 bases). There are 17 residues in the CDR3. The V gene's germline CDR1 is SGDLS and CDR2 YYNGEE. V was clipped by 1 base and J by 1 base, with 14 bases between them. The CDR3 sequence is CASSVTSATVNTGELFF. The CDR3, as DNA: TGTGCCAGCAGCGTAACCTCAGCGACAGTGAACACCGGGGAGCTGTTTTTT.

This rearrangement joins TRBV5-6 to TRBJ2-5, with 13 bases identical to TRBD2. Per germline, CDR1 SGHDT and CDR2 YYEEEE. V shed 3 bases, J shed 4 bases, and the junction held 0 bases outside the gene matches. This CDR3 is built from 14 residues. The CDR3 nucleotides read TGTGCCAGCAGCTGGACTAGCGGGGGAGAGACCCAGTACTTC. Translating it yields CASSWTSGGETQYF. The variable domain in full, completed from reference TRBV5-6 and TRBJ2-5, reads DAGVTQSPTHLIKTRGQQVTLRCSPKSGHDTVSWYQQALGQGPQFIFQYYEEEERQRGNFPDRFSGHQFPNYSSELNVNALLLGDSALYLCASSWTSGGETQYFGPGTRLLVL.

V and J are TRBV9 and TRBJ2-7; TRBD2 agrees at 14 bases. Germline CDR1 SGDLS, CDR2 YYNGEE. Trimming at V came to 0 bases and at J to 3 bases, leaving 2 bases not matched to a gene. This CDR3 has 16 residues. For the CDR3, the DNA is TGTGCCAGCAGCGTAGCCGGACTAGCGGGGGGCTACGAGCAGTACTTC. This sequence encodes CASSVAGLAGGYEQYF.

This chain links TRBV28 with TRBJ2-6; maybe TRBD2 (6 bases). V lost 3 bases and J 13 bases, leaving 10 bases between the germline ends. Germline CDR1 reads MDHEN; CDR2 reads SYDVKM. The CDR3 covers 12 residues. CDR3 coding DNA: TGTGCCAGCAGTTTTTCAGCGGGTGTCCTGACTTTC. Translating it yields CASSFSAGVLTF.

The genes are TRBV5-1 and TRBJ2-1; 7 bases fit TRBD2. V shed 4 bases, J shed 6 bases, and the junction held 10 bases outside the gene matches. The germline V gene encodes CDR1 SGHRS and CDR2 YFSETQ. The CDR3 runs 15 residues. In DNA form, the CDR3 reads TGCGCCAGCAGCCCCCAGGCGGGAGAATCCAATGAGCAGTTCTTC. This sequence encodes CASSPQAGESNEQFF.

The CDR3 loop reads CASSLGPQETQYF. The CDR3 bases are TGTGCCAGCAGCTTAGGCCCTCAAGAGACCCAGTACTTC. This chain joins TRBV11-3 and TRBJ2-5; the D is unclear. Germline lookup yields CDR1 SGHNT and CDR2 YENEEA. V lost 1 base and J lost 2, with 5 bases in between. The CDR3 is 13 amino acids.

This clone was detected only a few times. The chain recombines TRBV11-1 with TRBJ2-1; either TRBD1 or TRBD2 may fit D (5 bases each). Trimming removed 2 bases at V and 8 bases at J, with 13 bases between. From germline, CDR1 is SGHAT and CDR2 FQDESV (reference sequence). The CDR3 spans 14 residues. The DNA of the CDR3 is TGTGCCAGCAGCTTACATGGGGCGGGTTATGAGCAGTTCTTC. Its protein is CASSLHGAGYEQFF.

This clone was picked up a small number of times. The chain joins TRBV18 to TRBJ1-2; tentatively, D is TRBD1 (6 bases). V lost 2 bases, J lost 4 bases, and 17 bases lay in between. Germline V gives CDR1 KGHSH, CDR2 LQKENI. The CDR3 spans 16 residues. The CDR3 region is CASSPAGAQTSYGYTF. The CDR3 DNA is TGTGCCAGCTCACCAGCAGGGGCACAGACTAGCTATGGCTACACCTTC.